This T cell receptor (beta chain) was sequenced in a study of CXCR3-negative and CXCR3-positive naive CD8 T cells (dated 2019 in TCRdb). Some background on the complete study: Approximately 140 million TRB reads were obtained in total, roughly 1.5 +/- 0.3 million reads per library. Data from under 12 donors, pooled across two independent experiments, went into the diversity and physicochemical repertoire analyses. Naive subsets from about five donors and memory cells from 3 donors were included in the TRBV-TRBJ cluster analysis.

The sequencer listed for this sample is NextSeq 550. The Human TCR Profiling Kit (MiLaboratory) was used to make UMI-labeled 5' RACE TRB cDNA libraries. cDNA synthesis used the entire amount of extracted RNA, and PCR amplification then used the entire amount of cDNA produced. Libraries were prepared in parallel with an identical number of PCR cycles. From the authors' description of their analysis: With a requirement of at least two reads per UMI, MIGEC and MiXCR extracted about 50,000 +/- 10,000 unique UMI-labeled TRB cDNA molecules per library. On average, each library contained about 40,000 +/- 10,000 functional in-frame TRB CDR3 nucleotide clonotypes without stop codons. After downsampling to 5000 UMI-labeled TRB molecules per sample, diversity metrics such as normalized Shannon-Wiener and Chao1 were calculated in VDJtools. Clonotype-size-weighted physicochemical properties of the central five CDR3 residues (interaction energy, strength, volume and Kidera factor 4) were computed in VDJtools. Through TCRdb reprocessing, the reads give one entry per CDR3 protein sequence; DNA is omitted. It is TCRdb's table, rather than the study itself, that gives the V and J calls and clone size. The sample table includes approximately 56,000 distinct CDR3 sequences. The biggest ten clones account for around 1.5% of the sample.

For each CD8+ T cell subset, flow sorting was done in triplicate, and about 300,000 cells per subset went directly into RLT lysis buffer. To exclude memory contaminants, naive CD8+ T cells were stringently defined as CD45RO-CCR7+CD27+CD95-. Peripheral blood mononuclear cells were isolated from buffy coats using standard density gradient centrifugation. A FACSAria III was used to flow-sort naive CXCR3-negative and CXCR3-positive CD8+ T cells. Total RNA was extracted from sorted cells with an RNeasy Mini Kit. Sequences SGHRS (CDR1) and YFSETQ (CDR2) are obtained from the germline V gene. The CDR3 numbers 16 residues from cysteine through phenylalanine. The protein alone is recorded here. As concerns this clonotype: No antigen is known for it.

What the work shows at the level of the full study, not this receptor alone: Because surface CD5, which is linked to self-reactivity in mice, was comparable between the naive subsets, TCR interaction strength was also inferred from the physicochemical properties of TRB CDR3s. Comparably high repertoire diversity was found in both naive subsets, whereas much lower repertoire diversity was found in memory CD8+ T cells. Compared with CXCR3-negative naive cells, CXCR3-positive naive cells had TRB CDR3s with higher hydrophobicity (lower Kidera factor 4), lower energy, and higher strength and volume indices. CXCR3 expression partially decreased after cryopreservation, so most assays used freshly isolated PBMCs. Similar TRBV-TRBJ usage was shown by naive CXCR3-negative and CXCR3-positive cells from the same donor, whereas distinct patterns were shown by memory cells.

What was sequenced was naive CXCR3- CD8+ T cells from blood. The meaning of the sample's cell subset or site label: CD45RO-CCR7+CD27+CD95- naive CD8+ T cells lacking CXCR3 (TNR3-). This TCR derives from a human donor in good health. Some clones in this sample may be carry-over from other donors' samples. The chain links TRBV5-1 with TRBJ1-2; TCRdb indicates TRBD1, and absent DNA this call remains unverified. CDR3 reads: CASSLEGAIDNYGYTF.